This T cell receptor (beta chain) originates from a study of T-cell reconstitution after alpha-beta-depleted transplantation in children (dated by TCRdb to the mid-2010s). Turning to the overall study: Using TCR repertoire profiling, the study followed T-cell immune reconstitution in a quantitative way in children after TCRalphabeta/CD19-depleted allogeneic hematopoietic cell transplantation. Overall study outcomes, separate from this receptor: The frequencies of hyperexpanded clones fell over the following months, and after one year, T-cell counts and TCRbeta diversity were mostly attributed to newly produced T cells. The apparently early recovery of alphabetaT-cell counts about two months after transplant reportedly depended on only several hundred rapidly expanded clones that came from non-depleted graft cells. In some patients, the high TCRbeta diversity seen at day 60 was put down to recipient T cells and intrathymic progenitors that had survived conditioning.

The library relied on PCR. Sequencing was performed on an Illumina HiSeq 2500. Molecular barcoding was employed in the preparation of TCR libraries, with unique molecular identifiers being used to normalize TCRbeta repertoire quantification. Starting from the raw public reads, TCRdb applied fastp trimming at Q25, assembled clones with MiXCR and retained in-frame beta chains. Each CDR3 protein appears once, grouped with its most common genes and DNA. The sample table holds some 81,000 distinct CDR3 sequences, of which 13% to 15% were seen once. 25% to 35% of the sample belongs to the ten largest clones. A few counts support this clonotype. The antigen it recognizes is unknown. No base qualities exist here, and no much larger clone lies one base off it. The CDR3 holds 18 amino acids from the cysteine to the phenylalanine. Kept here is only the CDR3 DNA, which spans 54 bases and is read in frame from base 1. Looking up the germline V gene (reference sequence) yields CDR1 DFQATT and CDR2 SNEGSKA. Compared with germline, V lacks 0 bases and J lacks 0 bases; bases without a gene match: 5.

The intended sense of this specimen's treatment or condition label: allogeneic hematopoietic cell transplantation with graft depleted of TCRalphabeta T cells and CD19 B cells. The children who served as transplant recipients had been given grafts of TCRalphabeta/CD19-depleted allogeneic hematopoietic cells. The TCR originated in a male patient between 2 and 15 years old who had a stem cell transplant for acute lymphoblastic leukemia, so the T cells may come from the graft donor. Recombination joined TRBV20-1 with TRBJ2-5, with TRBD2 matching 15 junction bases. The sample was PBMCs, mostly from graft donor cells, taken 180 days after TCRalphabeta/CD19-depleted stem cell transplant. The CDR3: CSAREGLAGGPYQETQYF. The sequenced DNA is TGCAGTGCTAGAGAGGGACTAGCGGGGGGACCCTACCAAGAGACCCAGTACTTC.